This T cell receptor (beta chain) comes out of a study of OX40 agonist ivuxolimab in advanced cancers. Regarding the study as a whole: CD8+ T cells showed, on average, more clonal expansion than CD4+ cells.

Sequencing was performed with immunoSEQ multiplex PCR; in TCRdb, only in-frame clones are kept and a portion is missing. The data show more than 60,000 clones, with 94% seen just once and around a fifth held by the top ten. A remark on this clone: Its antigen is not identified.

The clonotype comes from an adult with an advanced solid tumor such as melanoma, head and neck, liver or kidney cancer. This specimen consisted of CD4+ or CD8+ T cells sorted from blood, obtained in a trial of the OX40 agonist ivuxolimab.

This CDR3 is CASSLYTGAYEQYF. CDR3 sequence (DNA): TGTGCCAGCAGCTTGTATACAGGGGCGTACGAGCAGTACTTC. The chain combines TRBV5-4 with TRBJ2-7, with 7 bases identical to TRBD1. V was pared by 1 base and J by 4 bases, with 5 bases of the junction left unmatched. Germline lookup yields CDR1 SGHNT and CDR2 YYREEE (reference sequence). The CDR3 sequence is 14 residues long.